The 23 T cell receptor beta chains given below trace back to one sample, sequenced in a study of blood T cell repertoires in COVID-19. The data were produced by immunoSEQ multiplex PCR, yet TCRdb's version contains in-frame clones alone and is incomplete. Here the sample spans roughly 250,000 clones, around 87% being singletons. Sequencing was done on a sample of PBMCs or T cells enriched from blood (not recorded which). The receptors were gathered from a woman between 45 and 60 years old who had recovered from COVID-19.

This chain joins TRBV4-3 and TRBJ1-2, with TRBD1 as a possible D gene (6 bases). Between the trimmed V and J ends, which lost 2 bases and 5 bases, there was a span of 12 bases. From germline, CDR1 is LGHNA and CDR2 YSLEER. CDR3 length: 14 amino acids. CDR3 coding DNA: TGCGCCAGCAGCCAACGGCAGGGGTTTTATGGCTACACCTTC. This sequence encodes CASSQRQGFYGYTF.

This clone occurred a few times. The genes are TRBV6-6 and TRBJ2-1; 8 bases are a match to TRBD2. Germline CDR1 and CDR2: MNHNY and SVGAGI (reference sequence). This CDR3 spans 15 amino acids. Trimming cost V 6 bases and J 6 bases; bases outside gene matches: 10. CDR3 sequence: CASSKASGSLNEQFF. The CDR3 nucleotides are TGTGCCAGCAGCAAAGCGAGCGGGAGCCTCAATGAGCAGTTCTTC.

The rearrangement joins TRBV7-3 to TRBJ1-2; perhaps TRBD1 as D (6 bases). The CDR3 is 13 amino acids. V dropped 3 bases and J dropped 5 bases, with 10 bases sitting between them. Looked up from germline, CDR1 is SGHTA and CDR2 is FQGTGA. The CDR3 here is CASSFEGTYGYTF. DNA of the CDR3: TGTGCCAGCAGCTTTGAAGGGACATATGGCTACACCTTC.

The CDR3 DNA reads as TGCGCCAGCAGCTTGGACAACCCGGGGAATCAGCCCCAGCATTTT. Translation: CASSLDNPGNQPQHF. The J gene is TRBJ1-5, the V gene TRBV5-1; D is unresolved. The V gene lost 0 bases and the J gene lost 4 bases, with 11 bases spanning the gap. CDR1 and CDR2 from the germline V gene are SGHRS and YFSETQ. The CDR3 is 15 amino acids.

The V and J genes are TRBV28 and TRBJ2-1; 8 bases are shared with TRBD2. CDR3 size: 16 residues. Germline V CDR1 and CDR2: MDHEN, SYDVKM. V lost 5 bases, J lost 9 bases, and 15 bases stayed unmatched. In DNA, the CDR3 is TGTGCCAGCAGTCCCCTGGGACTAGAGCTACCCGGTGAGCAGTTCTTC. Its protein is CASSPLGLELPGEQFF.

This rearrangement joins TRBV28 to TRBJ1-2, with 7 bases lining up with TRBD1. Germline values: CDR1 MDHEN, CDR2 SYDVKM. This CDR3 region has 18 residues. Trimming took 2 bases from V and 4 from J; bases not matched to a gene: 16. The CDR3 DNA follows: TGTGCCAGCAGTTTACCCGGATACAGGGGCCAACCGGCCTATGGCTACACCTTC. Protein sequence: CASSLPGYRGQPAYGYTF.

The rearrangement joins TRBV11-3 to TRBJ2-1, with 11 positions matching TRBD2. Trimming took 1 base from V and 4 from J; bases not matched to a gene: 3. Germline CDR1 is SGHNT and CDR2 is YENEEA. This CDR3 is 16 amino acids long. CDR3 DNA sequence: TGTGCCAGCAGCTTAGGGGGACTAGCGGCATACAATGAGCAGTTCTTC. It yields the protein CASSLGGLAAYNEQFF.

As DNA, the CDR3 is TGTGCCAGCACGGACCTGAGGCAGGGCGTTATGAACACTGAAGCTTTCTTT. Amino acid sequence: CASTDLRQGVMNTEAFF. V is TRBV28 and J is TRBJ1-1; perhaps TRBD1 as D (5 bases). CDR1 MDHEN and CDR2 SYDVKM come from the germline V gene. Trimming removed 7 bases at V and 0 bases at J, with 21 bases between. This CDR3 has 17 residues.

The chain is built from TRBV18 and TRBJ2-1; D gene unclear. The CDR3 loop spans 11 amino acids. V was clipped by 6 bases and J by 8 bases, with 8 bases between them. CDR1 and CDR2 (germline): KGHSH, LQKENI. CDR3 in DNA: TGTGCCAGCTCTCTGGGCCATGAGCAGTTCTTC. The encoded protein is CASSLGHEQFF. The full variable domain, in which reference TRBV18 and TRBJ2-1 provide the parts outside the CDR3, is NAGVMQNPRHLVRRRGQEARLRCSPMKGHSHVYWYRQLPEEGLKFMVYLQKENIIDESGMPKERFSAEFPKEGPSILRIQQVVRGDSAAYFCASSLGHEQFFGPGTRLTVL.

The chain uses TRBV18 and TRBJ2-7, with D hard to call. Germline loops: CDR1 KGHSH, CDR2 LQKENI. The CDR3 runs 14 residues. V lost 3 bases, J lost 0 bases, and 9 bases lay in between. Written as DNA, the CDR3 is TGTGCCAGCTCACCTCAACAGAGCTCCTACGAGCAGTACTTC. It is translated as CASSPQQSSYEQYF.

This clone is a singleton in its sample. V gene TRBV10-3 combines with J gene TRBJ2-1; maybe TRBD1 (7 bases). The CDR3 loop spans 16 amino acids. The germline V gene has CDR1 ENHRY and CDR2 SYGVKD. V was clipped by 0 bases and J by 6 bases, with 15 bases between them. This chain's CDR3 is CAISESHTQGGNEQFF. CDR3 coding DNA: TGTGCCATCAGTGAGTCGCACACCCAGGGGGGCAATGAGCAGTTCTTC.

The chain is built from TRBV6-6 and TRBJ1-3; TRBD1 might be the D (5 bases). Trimming shortened V by 4 bases and J by 3 bases, and 16 bases separated the two germline ends. Germline-derived CDR1 and CDR2 are MNHNY and SVGAGI (reference sequence). This CDR3 region has 16 residues. CDR3 sequence (DNA): TGTGCCAGCAGTTCAAACAGGATAAAGGGTGGAAACACCATATATTTT. It translates to CASSSNRIKGGNTIYF.

The V gene is TRBV19, the J gene TRBJ1-1; D unclear. Germline V CDR1 and CDR2: LNHDA, SQIVND (reference sequence). The CDR3 covers 11 residues. Deletions cut 5 bases from V and 5 bases from J, with 6 bases between. The chain's CDR3 is CASSAVTEAFF. The CDR3, as DNA: TGTGCCAGTAGTGCGGTAACTGAAGCTTTCTTT.

The chain is built from TRBV3-1 (or the pseudogene TRBV3-2) and TRBJ1-1, with D possibly matching TRBD1 (6 bases). Trimming pared 3 bases from V and 6 bases from J, leaving 11 bases between. The CDR3 loop spans 13 amino acids. Germline V gives CDR1 LGHDT, CDR2 YNNKEL (reference sequence). The CDR3 nucleotides are TGTGCCAGCAGCCAGGACCGACAGGCTGAAGCTTTCTTT. Translating gives CASSQDRQAEAFF.

The chain is built from TRBV11-2 and TRBJ2-7, with TRBD2 matching over 10 bases. CDR1 is SGHAT, CDR2 FQNNGV, per germline. CDR3 size: 15 residues. V shed 1 base and J 7 bases; nucleotides not matched to a gene: 7. CDR3 bases: TGTGCCAGCAGCTTAGCCCTAGCGGGAGCAGGGGAGCAGTACTTC. Translated: CASSLALAGAGEQYF. The whole variable domain, filled in from reference TRBV11-2 and TRBJ2-7, reads EAGVAQSPRYKIIEKRQSVAFWCNPISGHATLYWYQQILGQGPKLLIQFQNNGVVDDSQLPKDRFSAERLKGVDSTLKIQPAKLEDSAVYLCASSLALAGAGEQYFGPGTRLTVT.

This clone was seen more than once but under ten times. The rearrangement uses TRBV7-2 and TRBJ2-3; 11 bases are a match to TRBD2. This CDR3 spans 17 amino acids. Germline CDR1 SGHTA, CDR2 FQGNSA. The J segment lost 3 bases and the V segment lost 3 bases, leaving 8 bases of the junction unmatched. Here the CDR3 reads CASSFLAGGGRTDTQYF. The CDR3 nucleotides are TGTGCCAGCAGCTTCTTAGCGGGAGGGGGTCGGACAGATACGCAGTATTTT.

Here the CDR3 reads CASSFQGYNEQFF. The CDR3 DNA follows: TGCGCCAGCAGCTTTCAGGGCTACAATGAGCAGTTCTTC. J is TRBJ2-1 and V is TRBV5-1; a weak D match, TRBD1 (5 bases). The V gene lost 2 bases and the J gene lost 3 bases, with 6 bases spanning the gap. The CDR3 consists of 13 residues. Germline V CDR1 and CDR2: SGHRS, YFSETQ.

The gene calls are TRBV4-2 and TRBJ2-2, with D possibly matching TRBD1 (6 bases). The germline CDR1 and CDR2 sequences are LGHNA and YNFKEQ. The CDR3 runs 15 residues. The germline V and J ends were trimmed by 1 base and 3 bases, with 9 bases remaining between them. The CDR3 bases are TGTGCCAGCAGCCAAGCAGGGGTGGACACCGGGGAGCTGTTTTTT. The encoded protein is CASSQAGVDTGELFF.

The V gene is TRBV28, the J gene TRBJ1-5; D unresolved. The CDR3 is 14 amino acids. Germline assignment: CDR1 MDHEN and CDR2 SYDVKM. V lost 10 bases to trimming and J lost 6 bases, with 19 bases between them. The CDR3 loop reads CANLSAGYPQPQHF. The CDR3 DNA reads TGTGCCAACTTATCGGCGGGATACCCTCAGCCCCAGCATTTT.

V gene TRBV28 combines with J gene TRBJ2-6; D gene unclear. CDR1 is MDHEN, CDR2 SYDVKM, per germline. The CDR3 is 13 residues long. The CDR3, as DNA: TGTGGTTCTTTCAGCTCTGGGGCCAACGTCCTGACTTTC. It specifies CGSFSSGANVLTF.

This CDR3 reads CASRPGFDTQYF. The CDR3 nucleotides read TGCGCCAGCAGGCCGGGGTTTGATACGCAGTATTTT. The chain joins TRBV5-1 to TRBJ2-3, with a tentative D call TRBD2 (5 bases). The CDR3 spans 12 residues. CDR1 is SGHRS and CDR2 is YFSETQ in the germline V gene. V was clipped by 5 bases and J by 6 bases, with 10 bases between them.

This chain connects TRBV19 to TRBJ1-4; 10 bases map to TRBD1. Germline V gene sequence: CDR1 LNHDA, CDR2 SQIVND (reference sequence). V lost 5 bases, J lost 11 bases, and 11 bases stayed unmatched. The length of the CDR3 is 15 residues. CDR3 nucleotides: TGTGCCAGTAGTGTTCTCCGGGACAGGGGAGTCAAACTGTTTTTT. This translates into CASSVLRDRGVKLFF. The whole variable domain, filled in from reference TRBV19 and TRBJ1-4, reads DGGITQSPKYLFRKEGQNVTLSCEQNLNHDAMYWYRQDPGQGLRLIYYSQIVNDFQKGDIAEGYSVSREKKESFPLTVTSAQKNPTAFYLCASSVLRDRGVKLFFGSGTQLSVL.

A few counts support this clone. The chain has TRBV7-9 and TRBJ1-2; tentatively, D is TRBD1 (5 bases). The V gene lost 5 bases and the J gene lost 6 bases, with 19 bases spanning the gap. Germline CDR1 is SEHNR and CDR2 is FQNEAQ (reference sequence). The CDR3 totals 15 residues. The CDR3 sequence is CASSASFRVRNGYTF. In nucleotides, the CDR3 is TGTGCCAGCAGCGCATCTTTCAGGGTCAGAAATGGCTACACCTTC.